The clone carrying this T cell receptor (beta chain) appeared a single time. What it binds is not known. The time point denotes: cycle 4 day 1 (C4D1), after around six weeks of nivolumab. In every patient, relapse followed autologous stem cell transplantation, while exposure to brentuximab vedotin differed. Thawed PBMCs were the source of CD4+ T cells, purified by magnetic negative selection. The data are from a study of PD-1 blockade in classical Hodgkin lymphoma. Measured with immunoSEQ multiplex PCR; TCRdb has only the in-frame clones, and not every one. This sample has 10,000 to 15,000 clones, with about 80% found just once. Findings of the study overall: Baseline diversity resembling that of newly diagnosed patients was seen in complete responders. Baseline TCR diversity was reportedly lower in newly diagnosed patients than in healthy donors. It was reported as lower still in relapsed/refractory patients.

The clonotype originates from a human donor with classical Hodgkin lymphoma. Sequences were derived from CD4+ T cells from blood, sampled before the fourth cycle of nivolumab.

The CDR3 protein is CAWSFDRPNSPLHF. DNA for the CDR3: TGTGCCTGGAGTTTCGACAGACCGAACTCACCCCTCCACTTT. J is TRBJ1-6 and V is TRBV30; possible D gene TRBD1, 5 bases. The CDR3 covers 14 residues. Germline assignment: CDR1 GTSNPN and CDR2 SVGIG (reference sequence). V gave up 2 bases and J gave up 10 bases, with 15 bases separating them.